Listed below are T cell receptor beta chains from one sample, sequenced in a study of cytomegalovirus exposure and HLA in healthy donors. The data were produced by immunoSEQ multiplex PCR, yet TCRdb's version contains in-frame clones alone and is incomplete. The sample lists approximately 280,000 clones, roughly 89% seen once, with roughly 2.3% in the top ten. The specimen was PBMCs. The receptors shown here come from a woman younger than 35 in good health and CMV-seronegative. CDR3s include the opening cysteine and the closing phenylalanine or tryptophan. D genes are given only for firm matches. Size tells how often a clone was seen (once, few, many) or the class of an expanded clone, and some rows leave it out.

. TRBD1 TRBJ1-1 TRBV6-1 TGTGCCAGCAGTGGGGGACAGGGGAACACTGAAGCTTTCTTT CASSGGQGNTEAFF
. . TRBJ2-1 TRBV18 TGTGCCAGCTCACCAGGACAGTACAATGAGCAGTTCTTC CASSPGQYNEQFF
. TRBD1 TRBJ2-7 TRBV5-1 TGCGCCAGCAGTCCAACGCAACAGGGGTTGGACGAGCAGTACTTC CASSPTQQGLDEQYF
once TRBD1 TRBJ2-7 TRBV19 TGTGCCAGTAGTATCGCGACAGGGGGCGAGCAGTACTTC CASSIATGGEQYF
. . TRBJ2-3 TRBV11-1 TGTGCCAGCAGCCCTACCCTAGAAGATACGCAGTATTTT CASSPTLEDTQYF
. . TRBJ2-3 TRBV11-3 TGTGCCAGCAGCCGCGGGACTTGGTTGGGAGATACGCAGTATTTT CASSRGTWLGDTQYF
. . TRBJ1-5 TRBV6-5 TGTGCCAGCTGTACCCAGTGGAATCAGCCCCAGCATTTT CASCTQWNQPQHF
. TRBD1 TRBJ2-6 TRBV18 TGTGCCAGCTCACCCCAGGCGACAGGGATTGGGGCCAACGTCCTGACTTTC CASSPQATGIGANVLTF
. . TRBJ1-4 TRBV2 TGTGCCAGCAGGATCCCTGGGGCGGAAAATGAAAAACTGTTTTTT CASRIPGAENEKLFF
. . TRBJ1-2 TRBV13 TGTGCCAGCAGCTTAGGGCGGGGCGTCTATGGCTACACCTTC CASSLGRGVYGYTF
. TRBD2 TRBJ2-5 TRBV7-9 TGTGCCAGCAGCTTAGGACTAGCGGGGGTAGAGACCCAGTACTTC CASSLGLAGVETQYF
. . TRBJ2-7 TRBV29-1 TGCAGCGTTGAATGGGGGGGCGCGGAGCAGTACTTC CSVEWGGAEQYF
. . TRBJ2-1 TRBV6-5 TGTGCCAGCAGTAGGGGGTTTAGCGACTACAATGAGCAGTTCTTC CASSRGFSDYNEQFF
. . TRBJ1-1 TRBV19 TGTGCCAGTAGTATACTCCCGAACAGTTTCCTAGAAGCTTTCTTT CASSILPNSFLEAFF
. TRBD2 TRBJ2-1 TRBV2 TGTGCCAGCAAGGGACTAGCGGGGGGGAGGGCCTACAATGAGCAGTTCTTC CASKGLAGGRAYNEQFF
. . TRBJ1-1 TRBV6-1 TGTGCCAGCAGTTCCCTTCCAGGGGAAGCTTTCTTT CASSSLPGEAFF
. . TRBJ2-7 TRBV9 TGTGCCAGCAGCGTAGGACTGGCGGGTGGGAGCTCCTACGAGCAGTACTTC CASSVGLAGGSSYEQYF
. TRBD2 TRBJ2-3 TRBV7-9 TGTGCCAGCAGCCCTTTGGTGGGGACTATTTCAGATACGCAGTATTTT CASSPLVGTISDTQYF
. TRBD1 TRBJ2-1 TRBV13 TGTGCCAGCAGCCTCGGACAGGTGGATTACCTTGGCCACAATGAGCAGTTCTTC CASSLGQVDYLGHNEQFF
. TRBD2 TRBJ2-5 TRBV18 TGTGCCAGCTCACCATTTACTAGCGGGGACCAAGAGACCCAGTACTTC CASSPFTSGDQETQYF
. TRBD2 TRBJ2-2 TRBV7-3 TGTGCCAGCAGCAGAGGCCCTAGCGGGGGGGCTTACACCGGGGAGCTGTTTTTT CASSRGPSGGAYTGELFF
. TRBD1 TRBJ1-1 TRBV9 TGTGCCAGCAGCGTAGGGGACAGGAGTGAAGCTTTCTTT CASSVGDRSEAFF
. TRBD1 TRBJ2-1 TRBV30 TGTGCCTGGAGTGCCCGGACAGGGACGGGGATTGAGCAGTTCTTC CAWSARTGTGIEQFF
once . TRBJ1-2 TRBV19 TGTGCCAGTAGTACGCCCCGTATAGGGGGTGCTAATTATGGCTACACCTTC CASSTPRIGGANYGYTF